The source of this T cell receptor (beta chain) is a study of T cell responses to AZD1222 COVID-19 vaccine. About the research overall: Pooling was applied to second doses at about 4 or about 12 weeks.

CDR3 size: 15 residues. Germline V CDR1 and CDR2: MGHRA, YSYEKL. V shed 6 bases and J shed 2 bases, with 13 bases lying between them. Study-wide points: Among vaccine-associated CD4 TCRs, coverage spanned spike, with dominance at 160-218 and 743-854. Baseline testing showed seropositivity in only six or seven AZD1222 recipients. In a largely white British group with more females than males, clonal diversity was possibly underestimated.

Profiled with immunoSEQ multiplex PCR; TCRdb holds only in-frame clones, not every one. This table holds about 140,000 clones, less than 95% found once. Note on this clone: Its specificity is unknown.

The chain uses TRBV4-1 and TRBJ1-4, with D possibly being TRBD1 (5 bases). The sequence was obtained from an adult in good health. The sample was peripheral blood, taken on day 0 of AZD1222 vaccination. CDR3 loop: CASRREGLTNEKLFF. DNA of the CDR3: TGCGCCAGCAGGCGCGAGGGGCTTACTAATGAAAAACTGTTTTTT.